These 13 T cell receptor beta chains were all obtained from the same sample, sequenced in a study of CD8 T cells in ankylosing spondylitis. General study results and limits: A TCR beta motif made of about eight highly homologous variants seemed typical of ankylosing spondylitis blood.

Their antigens remain unidentified. TCRdb ran MiXCR on the 5' RACE reads and lists one entry per CDR3 protein. The data contain some 200,000 distinct CDR3 sequences, about 7% of them singletons. Sequencing used blood, either unsorted or a sorted T cell fraction (not recorded which). The source of these receptors is a male donor with ankylosing spondylitis.

This clonotype was found many times. The chain carries TRBV27 and TRBJ2-7; D not certain. CDR1 is MNHEY and CDR2 is SMNVEV in the germline V gene (reference sequence). Between the trimmed V and J ends, which lost 2 bases and 5 bases, there was a span of 16 bases. This CDR3 is 15 amino acids long. DNA of the CDR3: TGTGCCAGCAGTTTAAGCCAGTCCTGGAGTAACGAGCAGTACTTC. This sequence encodes CASSLSQSWSNEQYF.

This clonotype showed up many times. V is TRBV6-5 and J is TRBJ2-7, with D unclear. Germline lookup yields CDR1 MNHEY and CDR2 SVGAGI. There are 12 residues in the CDR3. V was trimmed by 8 bases and J by 6 bases, leaving 14 bases between them. This CDR3 reads CASSLGFGEQYF. The CDR3 DNA follows: TGTGCCAGCTCCCTGGGGTTCGGCGAGCAGTACTTC.

This clonotype was observed many times. The chain has TRBV6-2 or TRBV6-3 and TRBJ2-7; 7 bases align to TRBD1. Germline V gene sequence: CDR1 MNHEY, CDR2 SVGEGT. Trimming cost V 8 bases and J 2 bases; bases outside gene matches: 6. The CDR3 contains 13 residues. CDR3 region: CASGYGQAYEQYF. CDR3 DNA: TGTGCCAGCGGCTACGGACAGGCCTACGAGCAGTACTTC.

This clonotype was detected ten times or more. V gene TRBV28 combines with J gene TRBJ2-3; D is unresolved. Trimming stripped 5 bases from V and 2 bases from J, with 14 bases between. The CDR3 is 15 residues long. CDR1 is MDHEN, CDR2 SYDVKM, per germline. The CDR3 is CASSTPPLYTDTQYF. CDR3 bases: TGTGCCAGCAGTACCCCCCCCCTGTACACAGATACGCAGTATTTT.

The sample holds many counts of this clonotype. V gene TRBV2 combines with J gene TRBJ1-1; possibly TRBD1 for D (6 bases). Trimming removed 11 bases from V and 4 bases from J, with 11 bases in between. This CDR3 is built from 11 residues. In germline, CDR1 is SNHLY, CDR2 FYNNEI. The CDR3 reads CAALRGTEAFF. CDR3 nucleotide sequence: TGTGCCGCTCTCAGGGGCACTGAAGCTTTCTTT.

The chain is built from TRBV5-6 and TRBJ1-2; 8 bases line up with TRBD1. V shed 7 bases, J shed 6 bases, and the junction held 11 bases outside the gene matches. Germline V gene lookup returns CDR1 SGHDT and CDR2 YYEEEE. The CDR3 is 14 residues long. The CDR3 DNA reads TGTGCCAGCGGCGGACAGGGAAAATCCCATGGCTACACCTTC. It codes for CASGGQGKSHGYTF.

The sample holds many counts of this clonotype. V usage is TRBV5-1 and J usage is TRBJ2-1, with 8 bases matching TRBD1. The V gene end was trimmed by 4 bases and the J gene end by 8 bases; junction bases not matched to a gene: 11. Germline V gene data show CDR1 as SGHRS and CDR2 as YFSETQ. The CDR3 loop spans 15 amino acids. As DNA, the CDR3 is TGCGCCAGCAGCAGACGGACAGGGAGTAGCCATGAGCAGTTCTTC. Translated: CASSRRTGSSHEQFF.

There are a few counts of this clonotype. This chain connects TRBV5-6 to TRBJ2-1; D remains unclear. The CDR3 length is 14 residues. Trimming pared 4 bases from V and 4 bases from J, leaving 12 bases between. Germline V CDR1 and CDR2: SGHDT, YYEEEE. The CDR3 sequence is CASSPVGAYNEQFF. CDR3 coding DNA: TGTGCCAGCAGCCCCGTTGGAGCTTACAATGAGCAGTTCTTC.

V and J are TRBV20-1 and TRBJ1-1, with D perhaps TRBD1 (5 bases). The CDR3 extends over 13 amino acids. V was cut by 3 bases and J by 3 bases, with 11 bases left in between. Germline V gene lookup returns CDR1 DFQATT and CDR2 SNEGSKA (reference sequence). CDR3 nucleotide sequence: TGCAGTGCTAGTAGGGGAAAGTACACTGAAGCTTTCTTT. Translating it yields CSASRGKYTEAFF.

This clonotype was counted many times. The junction differs from germline at one of its ends, possibly a read error. The gene calls are TRBV25-1 and TRBJ1-2; a possible D gene is TRBD1 (6 bases). The CDR3 is 11 amino acids. Germline V gene sequence: CDR1 MGHDK, CDR2 SYGVNS. This chain's CDR3 is CASNVGGVTLF. The CDR3 DNA reads TGTGCCAGCAACGTAGGGGGAGTTACCCTCTTC.

In its sample, this clonotype was seen many times. J is TRBJ2-1 and V is TRBV7-9; 7 nucleotides align to TRBD2. V gave up 11 bases and J gave up 0 bases; unmatched junction bases: 13. Germline-derived CDR1 and CDR2 are SEHNR and FQNEAQ (reference sequence). CDR3 size: 16 residues. The CDR3 loop reads CALGLAESSSYNEQFF. CDR3 coding DNA: TGTGCCCTCGGGCTAGCGGAGTCGAGCTCCTACAATGAGCAGTTCTTC.

This clonotype was counted at least ten times. V gene TRBV10-2 combines with J gene TRBJ1-6; TRBD1 might be the D (6 bases). Germline V gene sequence: CDR1 WSHSY, CDR2 SAAADI. The CDR3 covers 15 residues. The ends were cut back, 8 bases at V and 10 bases at J, with 21 bases in the middle. Here the CDR3 DNA reads TGCGCCAGCTTAGGAGGGGGGCTCATGAGGTCACCCCTCCACTTT. Amino acids: CASLGGGLMRSPLHF.

The chain joins TRBV27 to TRBJ2-7, with TRBD1 identical over 8 bases. CDR3 length equals 15 residues. V lost 6 bases, J lost 1 base, and 8 bases stayed unmatched. Germline assignment: CDR1 MNHEY and CDR2 SMNVEV (reference sequence). CDR3 bases: TGTGCCAGCAGGTTTACAGGGGGTCTTTCCTACGAGCAGTACTTC. Amino acid sequence: CASRFTGGLSYEQYF.